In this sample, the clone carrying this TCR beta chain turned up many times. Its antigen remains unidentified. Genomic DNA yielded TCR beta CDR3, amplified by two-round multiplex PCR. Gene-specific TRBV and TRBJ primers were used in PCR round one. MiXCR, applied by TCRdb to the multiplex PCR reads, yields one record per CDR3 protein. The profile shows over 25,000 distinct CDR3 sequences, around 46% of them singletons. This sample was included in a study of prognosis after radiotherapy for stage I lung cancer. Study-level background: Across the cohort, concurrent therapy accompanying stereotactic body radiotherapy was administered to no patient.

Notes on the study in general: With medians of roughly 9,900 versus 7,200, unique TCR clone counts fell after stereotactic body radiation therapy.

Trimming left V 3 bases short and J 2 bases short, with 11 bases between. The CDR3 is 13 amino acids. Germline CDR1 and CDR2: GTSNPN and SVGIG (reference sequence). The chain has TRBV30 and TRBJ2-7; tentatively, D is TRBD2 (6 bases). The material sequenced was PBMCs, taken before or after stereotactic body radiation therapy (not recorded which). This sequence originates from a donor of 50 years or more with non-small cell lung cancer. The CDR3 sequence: CAWRRTGAYEQYF. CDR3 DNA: TGTGCCTGGAGGCGAACGGGAGCCTACGAGCAGTACTTC.